This TCR beta chain originates from a study of blood T cells in healthy people across ages. Study results and limitations: With age, beta diversity per million T cells declined roughly linearly, significantly by approximately 40.

Together with a sample-barcoded 5' primer, a J-beta primer mix was included in a second PCR lasting roughly 6 to 12 cycles. TCRdb re-analysed the 5' RACE reads in MiXCR, keeping a single row per CDR3 protein. This table has approximately 850,000 distinct CDR3 sequences, 58% appearing once. The CDR3 is made up of 13 amino acids. Deletions cut 2 bases from V and 2 bases from J, with 7 bases between. A few counts support this clonotype. Its specificity is not known. V and J are TRBV12-3 or TRBV12-4 and TRBJ2-7; possible D gene TRBD2, 5 bases. The TCR comes from a man aged 25-45 years in good health. The sample was blood. The CDR3 DNA reads as TGTGCCAGCAGTTTACGGGAAACCTACGAGCAGTACTTC. It translates to CASSLRETYEQYF.